This entry lists 4 T cell receptor beta chains sequenced from one sample in a study of T cell changes during pregnancy in multiple sclerosis. This table comes from immunoSEQ multiplex PCR, and its TCRdb copy is limited to in-frame clones, with some not included. The sample holds under 30,000 clones, more than 90% seen once. The material was CD8+ T cells from peripheral blood mononuclear cells, obtained in the third trimester of pregnancy. The receptors were sampled from a female donor in good health, enrolled as a control in a pregnancy study.

V gene TRBV6-5 combines with J gene TRBJ1-1; D perhaps matches TRBD1 (5 bases). The CDR3 has 16 amino acids. Germline CDR1 and CDR2: MNHEY and SVGAGI. The ends were cut back, 2 bases at V and 2 bases at J, with 15 bases in the middle. The CDR3 loop reads CASSYDGGPLNTEAFF. The CDR3 coding sequence is TGTGCCAGCAGTTACGACGGGGGACCTCTTAACACTGAAGCTTTCTTT.

The V and J genes are TRBV6-5 and TRBJ2-5; 14 bases map to TRBD2. V lost 11 bases, J lost 4 bases, and 6 bases stayed unmatched. This CDR3 contains 14 residues. Germline-derived CDR1 and CDR2 are MNHEY and SVGAGI. CDR3 in amino acids: CAASTSGGGETQYF. The CDR3, as DNA: TGTGCCGCTTCGACTAGCGGGGGGGGAGAGACCCAGTACTTC.

The chain joins TRBV7-9 to TRBJ2-1; D possibly corresponds to TRBD1 (6 bases). Trimming pared 3 bases from V and 5 bases from J, leaving 14 bases between. This CDR3 is built from 15 residues. Per the germline V gene, CDR1 is SEHNR and CDR2 is FQNEAQ (reference sequence). CDR3 amino acids: CASSLFQGLNNEQFF. The CDR3 DNA reads TGTGCCAGCAGCTTGTTTCAGGGGCTTAACAATGAGCAGTTCTTC. The entire variable domain, with the rest obtained from reference TRBV7-9 and TRBJ2-1, is as follows: DTGVSQNPRHKITKRGQNVTFRCDPISEHNRLYWYRQTLGQGPEFLTYFQNEAQLEKSRLLSDRFSAERPKGSFSTLEIQRTEQGDSAMYLCASSLFQGLNNEQFFGPGTRLTVL.

The genes are TRBV10-3 and TRBJ2-5; D may be TRBD1 (6 bases). Germline CDR1 and CDR2: ENHRY and SYGVKD. The CDR3 extends over 14 amino acids. The V end was cut by 3 bases, the J end by 5 bases, with 13 bases between. The chain's CDR3 is CAISDRQGKETQYF. In nucleotides, the CDR3 is TGTGCCATCAGTGATCGGCAGGGGAAGGAGACCCAGTACTTC.